One sample yielded the 22 T cell receptor beta chains listed below, sequenced in a study of T cells in Graves' hyperthyroidism and ophthalmopathy. What was amplified from RNA transcripts were TCR beta CDR3 regions. With the HTBI primer set, the TCR CDR3 went through a first round of RT-PCR. TCRdb itself ran the multiplex PCR reads through MiXCR, one entry per CDR3 protein. The data hold hundreds of thousands of distinct CDR3 sequences, with over 35% observed a single time. Sequencing was carried out using blood. The receptors shown here come from a man between 18 and 29 years old with Graves' hyperthyroidism.

The chain employs TRBV12-3 or TRBV12-4 and TRBJ2-7; D remains ambiguous. The V end was cut by 3 bases, the J end by 6 bases, with 9 bases between. There are 12 residues in the CDR3. For the CDR3, the DNA is TGTGCCAGCAGTTTGAGAGCTTTCGAGCAGTACTTC. Its protein product is CASSLRAFEQYF.

This clonotype was seen a handful of times. It may be a read error: a sequence one base away is much more abundant. V gene TRBV2 combines with J gene TRBJ1-3; D unresolved. CDR3 length equals 14 residues. Germline-derived CDR1 and CDR2 are SNHLY and FYNNEI. The CDR3 loop reads CAGSDARSGNTIYF. The CDR3 nucleotides read TGTGCCGGCAGTGACGCGCGCTCTGGAAACACCATATATTTT. The complete variable domain, with remaining parts taken from reference TRBV2 and TRBJ1-3, reads EPEVTQTPSHQVTQMGQEVILRCVPISNHLYFYWYRQILGQKVEFLVSFYNNEISEKSEIFDDQFSVERPDGSNFTLKIRSTKLEDSAMYFCAGSDARSGNTIYFGEGSWLTVV.

This chain links TRBV6-4 with TRBJ2-2; a weak D match, TRBD2 (6 bases). Germline CDR1 and CDR2: MRHNA and SNTAGT. This CDR3 region has 15 residues. With 3 bases removed from V and 0 bases from J, the gap between germline ends came to 8 bases. CDR3 nucleotide sequence: TGTGCCAGCAGTGATTTAGCGGCGAACACCGGGGAGCTGTTTTTT. Protein product: CASSDLAANTGELFF.

The table lists this clonotype with a few counts. V usage is TRBV5-4 and J usage is TRBJ2-7; 9 bases agree with TRBD1. The junction had 8 bases not matched to a gene; V was cut back by 2 bases and J by 2 bases. The CDR3 contains 16 residues. Germline CDR1 and CDR2: SGHNT and YYREEE (reference sequence). CDR3 loop: CASSLKPGQGTYEQYF. CDR3 in DNA: TGTGCCAGCAGCTTAAAGCCGGGACAGGGAACCTACGAGCAGTACTTC.

This clonotype was picked up many times. V is TRBV13 and J is TRBJ1-2, with D unresolved. V lost 5 bases to trimming and J lost 3 bases, with 10 bases between them. The length of the CDR3 is 13 residues. Germline lookup yields CDR1 PRHDT and CDR2 FYEKMQ (reference sequence). DNA for the CDR3: TGTGCCAGCAGCGCCGTCCCAGACTATGGCTACACCTTC. It encodes CASSAVPDYGYTF.

This clonotype was recorded many times. The chain combines TRBV29-1 with TRBJ2-2; the match to TRBD1 covers 7 bases. In germline, CDR1 is SQVTM, CDR2 ANQGSEA. The CDR3 is 15 amino acids. With V trimmed by 2 bases and J by 2 bases, 5 bases remained unmatched. DNA of the CDR3: TGCAGCGTTGAATCAACAGGGGATAACACCGGGGAGCTGTTTTTT. Its translation: CSVESTGDNTGELFF.

This clonotype was counted many times. The CDR3 protein is CASGNSGYEQYF. The DNA of the CDR3 is TGTGCCAGCGGGAACAGCGGCTACGAGCAGTACTTC. This sequence joins TRBV2 and TRBJ2-7, with D tentatively TRBD2 (5 bases). Germline CDR1 is SNHLY and CDR2 is FYNNEI. The CDR3 sequence is 12 residues long. Trimming shortened V by 8 bases and J by 3 bases, and 11 bases separated the two germline ends.

This clonotype appeared a few times. J is TRBJ1-2 and V is TRBV7-2, with a possible D match to TRBD1 (5 bases). The CDR3 contains 16 residues. Trimming shortened V by 4 bases and J by 4 bases, and 19 bases separated the two germline ends. Germline V gene data show CDR1 as SGHTA and CDR2 as FQGNSA. The CDR3 loop is CASSSVLRDASYGYTF. CDR3 DNA: TGTGCCAGCAGCTCAGTACTCCGGGACGCATCCTATGGCTACACCTTC.

This clonotype was recorded a few times. A junction boundary mismatches the germline segment, possibly from a read error. V and J are TRBV6-6 and TRBJ2-2, with D possibly TRBD2 on 5 matching bases. The CDR3 runs to 14 residues. In germline, CDR1 is MNHNY, CDR2 SVGAGI (reference sequence). The CDR3 reads CVSSHGELGGELFF. The CDR3 coding sequence is TGTGTCAGCAGTCACGGGGAGCTTGGCGGGGAGCTGTTTTTT.

In its sample, this clonotype was seen many times. V gene TRBV7-9 combines with J gene TRBJ1-1; D possibly corresponds to TRBD1 (5 bases). This CDR3 region has 15 residues. Germline V gives CDR1 SEHNR, CDR2 FQNEAQ (reference sequence). V dropped 6 bases and J dropped 5 bases, with 19 bases sitting between them. The CDR3 loop reads CASRPFAGDETEAFF. For the CDR3, the DNA is TGTGCCAGCAGACCCTTCGCTGGGGACGAGACTGAAGCTTTCTTT.

The chain is built from TRBV2 and TRBJ2-7, with 7 bases lining up with TRBD1. The CDR3 has 14 residues. CDR1 SNHLY and CDR2 FYNNEI come from the germline V gene. V lost 5 bases to trimming and J lost 5 bases; unmatched junction nucleotides: 9. CDR3 amino acids: CASSSTGYENEQYF. As DNA, the CDR3 is TGTGCCAGCAGTTCGACAGGGTATGAGAACGAGCAGTACTTC. Using reference TRBV2 and TRBJ2-7 for the parts outside the CDR3, the full variable domain is EPEVTQTPSHQVTQMGQEVILRCVPISNHLYFYWYRQILGQKVEFLVSFYNNEISEKSEIFDDQFSVERPDGSNFTLKIRSTKLEDSAMYFCASSSTGYENEQYFGPGTRLTVT.

This clonotype has just a few counts. The chain joins TRBV6-2 or TRBV6-3 to TRBJ2-5; D uncertain. The ends were cut back, 2 bases at V and 8 bases at J, with 21 bases in the middle. The CDR3 sequence is 16 residues long. CDR1 and CDR2 from the germline V gene are MNHEY and SVGEGT. The CDR3 sequence: CASSYTVGWDPETQYF. The CDR3 nucleotides read TGTGCCAGCAGTTACACTGTGGGGTGGGATCCAGAAACCCAGTACTTC.

The chain links TRBV29-1 to TRBJ2-6; TRBD2 matches 10 bases. After removal of 3 bases from V and 4 bases from J, the junction contained 9 bases not matched to a gene. CDR1 and CDR2 from the germline V gene are SQVTM and ANQGSEA. The CDR3 has 17 residues. The CDR3 loop is CSVDGPAGGPGANVLTF. CDR3 nucleotides: TGCAGCGTTGACGGTCCAGCGGGAGGGCCCGGGGCCAACGTCCTGACTTTC.

On this clonotype: The junction and the germline gene differ at one end; a read error may be behind it. The V gene is TRBV10-3, the J gene TRBJ1-1; D may be TRBD1 (6 bases). The CDR3 covers 14 residues. The germline CDR1 and CDR2 sequences are ENHRY and SYGVKD. CDR3 coding DNA: TGCGCCATCAGTTTCCTCAGGGGGAACACTGAAGCTTTCTTT. Translation gives CAISFLRGNTEAFF.

This clonotype was seen a few times. The V and J genes are TRBV19 and TRBJ1-2, with 8 nucleotides matching TRBD1. This CDR3 contains 15 residues. Germline trimming cut 3 bases from V and 4 bases from J; bases unmatched to any gene: 7. Germline assignment: CDR1 LNHDA and CDR2 SQIVND (reference sequence). CDR3 loop: CASSIAGTGTYGYTF. The CDR3 nucleotides read TGTGCCAGTAGTATCGCCGGGACAGGAACCTATGGCTACACCTTC.

The gene calls are TRBV12-3 or TRBV12-4 and TRBJ1-2, with a possible D match to TRBD1 (6 bases). This CDR3 comprises 13 residues. V lost 3 bases, J lost 7 bases, and 12 bases lay in between. Written as DNA, the CDR3 is TGTGCCAGCAGTTTCTGGGGGACAAGTGGCTACACCTTC. It is translated as CASSFWGTSGYTF.

This clonotype was counted only a few times. This chain uses TRBV19 with TRBJ1-1, with 9 bases fitting TRBD1. This CDR3 contains 15 residues. CDR1 LNHDA and CDR2 SQIVND come from the germline V gene (reference sequence). J was trimmed by 2 bases and V by 5 bases; bases with no gene match: 6. The CDR3 DNA reads TGTGCCAGTAGTCTTACAGGGGGCGGAAACACTGAAGCTTTCTTT. Residues: CASSLTGGGNTEAFF.

The V call is TRBV7-9, the J call TRBJ1-5, with 9 bases identical to TRBD1. Germline V lookup: CDR1 SEHNR, CDR2 FQNEAQ (reference sequence). With 5 bases clipped from V and 2 bases from J, the junction kept 10 bases outside the gene matches. The CDR3 extends over 17 amino acids. DNA of the CDR3: TGTGCCAGCAGCCAATACTGGACAGGGGCGGGCAATCAGCCCCAGCATTTT. This gives the protein CASSQYWTGAGNQPQHF. The full variable domain, completed using reference TRBV7-9 and TRBJ1-5, is DTGVSQNPRHKITKRGQNVTFRCDPISEHNRLYWYRQTLGQGPEFLTYFQNEAQLEKSRLLSDRFSAERPKGSFSTLEIQRTEQGDSAMYLCASSQYWTGAGNQPQHFGDGTRLSIL.

The chain combines TRBV5-1 with TRBJ2-7; D remains ambiguous. V gave up 4 bases and J gave up 3 bases, with 23 bases separating them. The CDR3 is 17 residues long. CDR1 is SGHRS and CDR2 is YFSETQ in the germline V gene. The CDR3 bases are TGCGCCAGCAGCCAAGTCCCGTCCGAGGCCGCAGGCTACGAGCAGTACTTC. It is translated as CASSQVPSEAAGYEQYF.

This chain uses TRBV10-3 with TRBJ2-2, with a tentative D call TRBD1 (7 bases). V was shortened by 2 bases and J by 0 bases, with 10 bases between the two germline ends. The CDR3 covers 16 residues. The germline CDR1 and CDR2 sequences are ENHRY and SYGVKD. CDR3 loop: CAISEGGTANTGELFF. The CDR3 DNA reads TGTGCCATCAGTGAGGGGGGGACAGCGAACACCGGGGAGCTGTTTTTT.

V usage is TRBV10-3 and J usage is TRBJ1-2; D not certain. Between the trimmed V and J ends, which lost 1 base and 2 bases, there was a span of 8 bases. Per germline, CDR1 ENHRY and CDR2 SYGVKD. This CDR3 spans 14 amino acids. The CDR3 protein is CAISELSGNYGYTF. CDR3 coding DNA: TGTGCCATCAGTGAGTTGAGCGGGAACTATGGCTACACCTTC.

This clonotype has a single count. The V call is TRBV5-4, the J call TRBJ2-5; D might be TRBD2 (6 bases). V was trimmed by 4 bases and J by 7 bases, leaving 23 bases between them. This CDR3 has 16 amino acids. Per germline, CDR1 SGHNT and CDR2 YYREEE (reference sequence). The CDR3: CASSRAPGLPDGTQYF. The CDR3 DNA follows: TGTGCCAGCAGCCGGGCACCGGGACTCCCGGATGGGACCCAGTACTTC.